This TCR beta chain is drawn from a study of T cell responses to AZD1222 COVID-19 vaccine. A single count supports this clone. Using immunoSEQ multiplex PCR, the repertoire was profiled, and TCRdb retains in-frame clones only, with some absent. In the table there are 150,000 to 180,000 clones, under 95% of which are singletons. The CDR3 is 15 residues long. V gave up 0 bases and J gave up 5 bases; unmatched junction bases: 3. Germline V gene sequence: CDR1 LNHNV, CDR2 YYDKDF (reference sequence). The receptor was derived from an adult in good health. Here the sequenced sample was peripheral blood, taken on day 0 of AZD1222 vaccination. This chain uses TRBV15 with TRBJ2-5, with TRBD1 matching over 10 bases. DNA for the CDR3: TGTGCCACCAGCAGAGACGGGACAGGGGAGGAGACCCAGTACTTC. This translates into CATSRDGTGEETQYF. Complete variable domain (other parts from reference TRBV15 and TRBJ2-5): DAMVIQNPRYQVTQFGKPVTLSCSQTLNHNVMYWYQQKSSQAPKLLFHYYDKDFNNEADTPDNFQSRRPNTSFCFLDIRSPGLGDTAMYLCATSRDGTGEETQYFGPGTRLLVL.